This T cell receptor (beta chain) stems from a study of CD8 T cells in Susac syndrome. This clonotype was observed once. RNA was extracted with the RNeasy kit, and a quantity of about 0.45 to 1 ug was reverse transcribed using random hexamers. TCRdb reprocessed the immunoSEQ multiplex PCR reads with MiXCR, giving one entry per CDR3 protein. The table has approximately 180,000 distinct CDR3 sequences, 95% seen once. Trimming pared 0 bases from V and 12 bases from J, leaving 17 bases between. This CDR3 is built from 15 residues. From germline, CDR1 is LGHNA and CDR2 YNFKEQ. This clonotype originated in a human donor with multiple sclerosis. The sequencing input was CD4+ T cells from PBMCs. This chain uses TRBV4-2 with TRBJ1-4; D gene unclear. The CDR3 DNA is TGTGCCAGCAGCCAAGAAGGGCAGTCGGAATGGGAACTGTTTTTT. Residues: CASSQEGQSEWELFF.